The following is a T cell receptor beta chain sequence with its context. What it binds is unknown. V gave up 0 bases and J gave up 1 base, with 13 bases separating them. The germline CDR1 and CDR2 sequences are SGHRS and YFSETQ. The CDR3 loop spans 16 amino acids. The data were obtained in a study of Graves' ophthalmopathy and Graves' hyperthyroidism. The authors amplified TCR beta CDR3 regions from RNA transcripts. Amplification began with first-round RT-PCR using HTBI primers, then second-round multiplex PCR was performed. TCRdb fed the multiplex PCR reads into MiXCR, producing one record per CDR3 protein. The data hold approximately 1.2 million distinct CDR3 sequences, with 35% to 45% observed a single time. Participants with hyperthyroidism, aged 18 to 65, were newly diagnosed with under 2 months' duration. Lactation, pregnancy, uncontrolled infections and other autoimmune diseases were all grounds for excluding patients.

General study results and limits: Discrimination between ophthalmopathy and stable hyperthyroidism by a 13-signature model showed roughly 88% sensitivity and roughly 81% specificity.

This clonotype originated in an adult man with Graves' hyperthyroidism. The specimen was peripheral blood or thyroid tissue (not recorded which). The gene calls are TRBV5-1 and TRBJ2-5; D gene uncertain. The CDR3 reads CASSLGKVAVQETQYF. CDR3 sequence (DNA): TGCGCCAGCAGCTTGGGCAAGGTGGCAGTCCAAGAGACCCAGTACTTC.